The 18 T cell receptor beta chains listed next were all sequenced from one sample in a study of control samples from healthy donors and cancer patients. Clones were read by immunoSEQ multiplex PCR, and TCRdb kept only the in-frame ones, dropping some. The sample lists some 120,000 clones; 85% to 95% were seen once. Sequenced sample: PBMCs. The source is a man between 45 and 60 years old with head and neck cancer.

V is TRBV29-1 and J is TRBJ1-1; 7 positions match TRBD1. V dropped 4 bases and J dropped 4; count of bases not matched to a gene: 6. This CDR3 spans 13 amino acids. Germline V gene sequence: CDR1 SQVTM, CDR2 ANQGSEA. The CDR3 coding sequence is TGCAGCGTTGGGGACAGCCAGCTCACTGAAGCTTTCTTT. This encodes CSVGDSQLTEAFF.

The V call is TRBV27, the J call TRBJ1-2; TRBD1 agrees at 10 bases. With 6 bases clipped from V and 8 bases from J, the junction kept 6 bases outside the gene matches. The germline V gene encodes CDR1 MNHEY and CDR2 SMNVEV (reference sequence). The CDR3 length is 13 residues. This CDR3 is CASRGTGARGYTF. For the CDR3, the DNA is TGTGCCAGCAGGGGGACAGGGGCTAGGGGCTACACCTTC.

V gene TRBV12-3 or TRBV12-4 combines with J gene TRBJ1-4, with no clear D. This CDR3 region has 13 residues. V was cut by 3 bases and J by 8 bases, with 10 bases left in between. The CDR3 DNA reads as TGTGCCAGCAGTTTCGGTTACGAGGAAAAACTGTTTTTT. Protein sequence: CASSFGYEEKLFF.

Here the CDR3 reads CASSLGWASGNTEAFF. The CDR3 DNA reads TGCGCCAGCAGCTTGGGCTGGGCCAGTGGGAACACTGAAGCTTTCTTT. The chain joins TRBV5-1 to TRBJ1-1; no reliable D call. Between the trimmed V and J ends, which lost 0 bases and 1 base, there was a span of 13 bases. The CDR3 length is 16 residues. CDR1 and CDR2 (germline): SGHRS, YFSETQ.

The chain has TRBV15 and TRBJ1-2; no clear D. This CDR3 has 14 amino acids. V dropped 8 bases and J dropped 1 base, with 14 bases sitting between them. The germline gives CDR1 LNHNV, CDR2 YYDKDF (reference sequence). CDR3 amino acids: CATYSPWGNYGYTF. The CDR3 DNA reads TGTGCCACCTACAGTCCTTGGGGTAACTATGGCTACACCTTC.

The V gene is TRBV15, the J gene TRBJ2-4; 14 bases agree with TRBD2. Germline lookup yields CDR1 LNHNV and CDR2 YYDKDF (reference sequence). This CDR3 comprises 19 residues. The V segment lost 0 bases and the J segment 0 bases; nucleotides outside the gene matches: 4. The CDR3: CATSREGLAGGLAKNIQYF. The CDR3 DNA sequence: TGTGCCACCAGCAGAGAAGGACTAGCGGGGGGTCTAGCCAAAAACATTCAGTACTTC.

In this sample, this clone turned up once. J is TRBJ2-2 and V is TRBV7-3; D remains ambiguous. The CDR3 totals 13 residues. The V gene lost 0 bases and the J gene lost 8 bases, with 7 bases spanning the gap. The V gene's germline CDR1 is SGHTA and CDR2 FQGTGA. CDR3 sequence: CASSLTPSGELFF. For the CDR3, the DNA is TGTGCCAGCAGCTTAACCCCTTCTGGGGAGCTGTTTTTT.

CDR3 region: CASSALISGNTIYF. The CDR3 region has the DNA TGTGCCAGTAGCGCTCTCATCTCTGGAAACACCATATATTTT. The chain employs TRBV19 and TRBJ1-3, with unresolved D. With 6 bases removed from V and 0 bases from J, the gap between germline ends came to 9 bases. CDR1 and CDR2 from the germline V gene are LNHDA and SQIVND (reference sequence). This CDR3 is 14 amino acids long.

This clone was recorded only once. CDR3 protein: CASSQKNNFEKLFF. In DNA form, the CDR3 reads TGTGCCAGCAGCCAAAAGAACAACTTCGAAAAACTGTTTTTT. The chain carries TRBV5-4 and TRBJ1-4; no clear D. Trimming pared 4 bases from V and 8 bases from J, leaving 15 bases between. This CDR3 region has 14 residues. Germline CDR1 SGHNT, CDR2 YYREEE (reference sequence).

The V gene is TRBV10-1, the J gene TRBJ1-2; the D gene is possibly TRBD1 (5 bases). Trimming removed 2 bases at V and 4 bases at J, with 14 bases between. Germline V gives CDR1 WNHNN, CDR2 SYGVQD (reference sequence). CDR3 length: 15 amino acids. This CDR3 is CASSESSGASYGYTF. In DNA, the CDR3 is TGCGCCAGCAGTGAGAGCTCCGGGGCGAGCTATGGCTACACCTTC.

The CDR3 bases are TGTGCCAGCAGCCTTGGTTCTGGGGCCAACGTCCTGACTTTC. The encoded protein is CASSLGSGANVLTF. The chain links TRBV6-2 or TRBV6-3 to TRBJ2-6; D remains unclear. CDR1 is MNHEY and CDR2 is SVGEGT in the germline V gene. This CDR3 contains 14 residues. Deletions cut 6 bases from V and 1 base from J, with 7 bases between.

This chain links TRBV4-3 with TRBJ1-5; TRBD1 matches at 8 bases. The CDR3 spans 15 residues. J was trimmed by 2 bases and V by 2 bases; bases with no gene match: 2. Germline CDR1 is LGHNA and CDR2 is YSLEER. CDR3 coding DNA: TGCGCCAGCAGCCAACTGACAGGGGGCAATCAGCCCCAGCATTTT. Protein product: CASSQLTGGNQPQHF.

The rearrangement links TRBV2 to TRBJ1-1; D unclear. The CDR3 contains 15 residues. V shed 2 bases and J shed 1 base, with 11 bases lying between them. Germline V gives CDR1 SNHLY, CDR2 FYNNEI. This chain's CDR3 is CASSERATTNTEAFF. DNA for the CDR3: TGTGCCAGCAGTGAACGGGCCACGACGAACACTGAAGCTTTCTTT.

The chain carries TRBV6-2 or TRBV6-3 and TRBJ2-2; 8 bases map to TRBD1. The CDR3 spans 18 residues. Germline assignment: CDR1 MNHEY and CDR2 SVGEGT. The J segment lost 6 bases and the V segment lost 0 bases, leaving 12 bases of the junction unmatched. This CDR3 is CASSYSIRTGNLAGELFF. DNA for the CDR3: TGTGCCAGCAGTTACTCGATCCGGACAGGGAACCTTGCCGGGGAGCTGTTTTTT.

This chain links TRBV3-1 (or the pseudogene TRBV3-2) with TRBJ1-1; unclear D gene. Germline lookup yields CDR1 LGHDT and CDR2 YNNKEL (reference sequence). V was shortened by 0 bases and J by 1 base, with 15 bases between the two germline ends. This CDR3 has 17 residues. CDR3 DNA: TGTGCCAGCAGCCAAGAGGCAGGAGGACTAAGGAACACTGAAGCTTTCTTT. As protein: CASSQEAGGLRNTEAFF.

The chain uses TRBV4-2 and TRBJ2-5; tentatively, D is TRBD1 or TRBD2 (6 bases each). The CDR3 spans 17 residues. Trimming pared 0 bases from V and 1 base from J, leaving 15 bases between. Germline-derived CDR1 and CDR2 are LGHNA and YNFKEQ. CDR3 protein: CASSQDGGTLIQETQYF. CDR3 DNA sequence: TGTGCCAGCAGCCAAGATGGCGGGACACTGATCCAAGAGACCCAGTACTTC.

The CDR3: CATSDPLDSSYNEQFF. CDR3 nucleotide sequence: TGTGCCACCAGTGACCCCCTAGATAGCTCCTACAATGAGCAGTTCTTC. The chain carries TRBV24-1 and TRBJ2-1; D is unresolved. Trimming removed 4 bases at V and 0 bases at J, with 12 bases between. The germline CDR1 and CDR2 sequences are KGHDR and SFDVKD. This CDR3 is built from 16 residues.

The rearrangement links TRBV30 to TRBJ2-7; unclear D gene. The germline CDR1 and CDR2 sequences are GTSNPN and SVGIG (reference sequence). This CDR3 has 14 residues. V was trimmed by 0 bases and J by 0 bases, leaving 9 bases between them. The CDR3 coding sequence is TGTGCCTGGAGTGTAACGAGGAGCTCCTACGAGCAGTACTTC. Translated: CAWSVTRSSYEQYF.